This T cell receptor beta chain stems from a study of T cells in narcolepsy. Study-wide context: Healthy controls were enrolled alongside patients with narcolepsy type 1 or type 2.

The table came from immunoSEQ multiplex PCR; TCRdb's copy has only in-frame clones and leaves some out. The sample consists of roughly 32,000 clones, around 82% of them appearing once. The CDR3 covers 13 residues. Between the trimmed V and J ends, which lost 1 base and 4 bases, there was a span of 8 bases. CDR1 is SGHTA and CDR2 is FQGNSA in the germline V gene. Broader study findings: Comparing one patient's CSF and blood CD4+ clonotypes highlighted HCRT- and TRIB2-specific autoreactive clonotypes. In some patient and control memory CD4+ samples, autoreactive clones were absent. Autoreactive clonotypes reportedly recurred in blood of same and different patients, not controls.

Note on this clone: Its antigen is currently unknown.

Sample: CD45RA- memory CD4+ T cells from PBMCs. This TCR was sampled from a human donor with narcolepsy. The V gene is TRBV7-2, the J gene TRBJ2-7; tentatively, D is TRBD1 (6 bases). The CDR3 sequence: CASSLGGLYEQYF. CDR3 nucleotides: TGTGCCAGCAGCTTAGGGGGGCTTTACGAGCAGTACTTC.